This T cell receptor (beta chain) is from a study of cytomegalovirus exposure and HLA in healthy donors. The CDR3 runs 13 residues. Germline values: CDR1 MNHNY, CDR2 SVGAGI (reference sequence). The J segment lost 4 bases and the V segment lost 7 bases, leaving 3 bases of the junction unmatched. The method was immunoSEQ multiplex PCR; TCRdb's version includes in-frame clones alone and lacks a portion of them. The sample has approximately 210,000 clones; about 82% are singletons. The chain is built from TRBV6-6 and TRBJ2-1; 8 nucleotides agree with TRBD1. The sample comprised PBMCs. The sequence came from a woman aged 18-29 years in good health and CMV-seronegative. This CDR3 reads CASNRQGYNEQFF. The CDR3 nucleotides are TGTGCCAGCAACAGACAGGGGTACAATGAGCAGTTCTTC.